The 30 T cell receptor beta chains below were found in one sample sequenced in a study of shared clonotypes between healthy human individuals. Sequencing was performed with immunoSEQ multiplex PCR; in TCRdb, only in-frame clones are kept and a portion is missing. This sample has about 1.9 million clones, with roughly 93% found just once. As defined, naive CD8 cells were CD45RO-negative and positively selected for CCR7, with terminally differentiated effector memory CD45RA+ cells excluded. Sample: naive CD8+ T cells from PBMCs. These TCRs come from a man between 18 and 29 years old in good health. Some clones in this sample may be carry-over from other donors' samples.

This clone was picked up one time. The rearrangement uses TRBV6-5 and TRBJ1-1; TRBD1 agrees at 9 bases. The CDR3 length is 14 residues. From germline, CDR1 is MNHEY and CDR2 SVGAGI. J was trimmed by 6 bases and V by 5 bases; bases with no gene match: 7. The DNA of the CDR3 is TGTGCCAGCAGTGATACAGGGGGCCTACCTGAAGCTTTCTTT. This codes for CASSDTGGLPEAFF.

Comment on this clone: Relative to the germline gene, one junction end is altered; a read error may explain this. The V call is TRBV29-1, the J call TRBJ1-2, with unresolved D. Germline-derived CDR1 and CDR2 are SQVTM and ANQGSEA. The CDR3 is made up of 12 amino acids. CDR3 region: CSVEEGIYGCTF. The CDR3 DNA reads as TGCAGCGTTGAAGAAGGGATCTATGGCTGCACCTTC.

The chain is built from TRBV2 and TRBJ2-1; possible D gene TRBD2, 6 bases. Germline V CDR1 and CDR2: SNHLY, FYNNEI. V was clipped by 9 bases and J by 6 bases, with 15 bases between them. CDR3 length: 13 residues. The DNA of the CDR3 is TGTGCCAGTGCTAGCGTAAAGTTCAATGAGCAGTTCTTC. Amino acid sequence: CASASVKFNEQFF.

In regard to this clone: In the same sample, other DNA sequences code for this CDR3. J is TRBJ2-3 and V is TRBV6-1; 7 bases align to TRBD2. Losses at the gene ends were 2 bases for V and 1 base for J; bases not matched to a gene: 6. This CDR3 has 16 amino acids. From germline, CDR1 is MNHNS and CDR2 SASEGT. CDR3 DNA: TGTGCCAGCAGTGAATGGGCGGGAGAGGGCACAGATACGCAGTATTTT. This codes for CASSEWAGEGTDTQYF.

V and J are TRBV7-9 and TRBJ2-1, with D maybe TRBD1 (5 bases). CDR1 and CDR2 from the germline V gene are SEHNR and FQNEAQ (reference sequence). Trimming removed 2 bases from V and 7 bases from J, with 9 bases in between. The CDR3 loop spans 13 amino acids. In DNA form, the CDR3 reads TGTGCCAGCAGCTTAAGTAGGGGTAATGAGCAGTTCTTC. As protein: CASSLSRGNEQFF. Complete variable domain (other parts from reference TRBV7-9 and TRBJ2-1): DTGVSQNPRHKITKRGQNVTFRCDPISEHNRLYWYRQTLGQGPEFLTYFQNEAQLEKSRLLSDRFSAERPKGSFSTLEIQRTEQGDSAMYLCASSLSRGNEQFFGPGTRLTVL.

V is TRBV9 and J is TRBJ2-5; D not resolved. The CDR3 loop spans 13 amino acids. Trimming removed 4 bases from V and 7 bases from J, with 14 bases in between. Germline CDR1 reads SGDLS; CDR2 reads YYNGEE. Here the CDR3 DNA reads TGTGCCAGCAGCCCCCCTGTACCCGGGACCCAGTACTTC. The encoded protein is CASSPPVPGTQYF.

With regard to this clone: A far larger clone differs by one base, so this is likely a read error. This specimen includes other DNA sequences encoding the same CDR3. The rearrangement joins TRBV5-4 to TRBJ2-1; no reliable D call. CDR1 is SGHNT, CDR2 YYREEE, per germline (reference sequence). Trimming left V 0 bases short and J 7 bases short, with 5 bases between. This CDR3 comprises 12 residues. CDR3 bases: TGTGCCAGCAGCTTGGGTGGGAATGAGCAGTTCTTC. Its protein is CASSLGGNEQFF.

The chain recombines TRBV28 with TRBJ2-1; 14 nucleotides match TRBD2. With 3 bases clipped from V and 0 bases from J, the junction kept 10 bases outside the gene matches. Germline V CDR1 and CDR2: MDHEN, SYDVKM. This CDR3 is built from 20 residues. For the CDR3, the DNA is TGTGCCAGCAGTTTGGCGGGACTAGCGGGAGTAAGGGGCTCCTACAATGAGCAGTTCTTC. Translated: CASSLAGLAGVRGSYNEQFF.

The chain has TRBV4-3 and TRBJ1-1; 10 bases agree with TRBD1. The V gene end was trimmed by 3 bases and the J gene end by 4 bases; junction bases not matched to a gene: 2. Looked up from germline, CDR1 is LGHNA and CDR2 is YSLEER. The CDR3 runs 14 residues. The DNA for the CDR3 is TGCGCCAGCAGCCATGGACAGGGGGGCACTGAAGCTTTCTTT. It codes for CASSHGQGGTEAFF.

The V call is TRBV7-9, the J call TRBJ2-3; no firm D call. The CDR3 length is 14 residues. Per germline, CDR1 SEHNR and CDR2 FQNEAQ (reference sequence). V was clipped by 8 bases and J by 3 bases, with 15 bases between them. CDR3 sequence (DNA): TGTGCCAGCGCGATGATCCGCCTTACAGATACGCAGTATTTT. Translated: CASAMIRLTDTQYF.

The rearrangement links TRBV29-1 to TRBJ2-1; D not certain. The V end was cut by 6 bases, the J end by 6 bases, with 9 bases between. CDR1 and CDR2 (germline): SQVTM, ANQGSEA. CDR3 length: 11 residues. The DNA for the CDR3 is TGCAGCGTATTTATACTCAATGAGCAGTTCTTC. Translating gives CSVFILNEQFF.

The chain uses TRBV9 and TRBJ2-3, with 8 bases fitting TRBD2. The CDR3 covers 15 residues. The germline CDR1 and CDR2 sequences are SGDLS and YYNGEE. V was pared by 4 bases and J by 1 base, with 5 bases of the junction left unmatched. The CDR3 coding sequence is TGTGCCAGCAGCCCCGTGCGGGGGGGCACAGATACGCAGTATTTT. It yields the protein CASSPVRGGTDTQYF.

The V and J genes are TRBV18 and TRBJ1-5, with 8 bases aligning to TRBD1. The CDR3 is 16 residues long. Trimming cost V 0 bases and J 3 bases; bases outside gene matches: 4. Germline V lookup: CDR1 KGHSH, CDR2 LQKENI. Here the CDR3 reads CASSPPTGVTNQPQHF. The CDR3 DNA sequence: TGTGCCAGCTCACCACCGACAGGGGTCACCAATCAGCCCCAGCATTTT.

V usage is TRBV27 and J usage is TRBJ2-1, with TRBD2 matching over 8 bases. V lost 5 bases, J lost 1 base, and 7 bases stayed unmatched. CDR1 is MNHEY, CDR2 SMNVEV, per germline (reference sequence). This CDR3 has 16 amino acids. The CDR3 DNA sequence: TGTGCCAGCAGTCCCTCGGGACTAGGTTCCTACAATGAGCAGTTCTTC. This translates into CASSPSGLGSYNEQFF.

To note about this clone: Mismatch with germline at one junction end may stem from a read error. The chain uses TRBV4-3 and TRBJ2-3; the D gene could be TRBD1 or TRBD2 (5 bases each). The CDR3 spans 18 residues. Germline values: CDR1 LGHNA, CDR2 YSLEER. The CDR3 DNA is TGCGCCAGTAGCCAAGCGCCGGGGCCAGGAGTTAGCACAGATACGCAGTATTTT. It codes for CASSQAPGPGVSTDTQYF.

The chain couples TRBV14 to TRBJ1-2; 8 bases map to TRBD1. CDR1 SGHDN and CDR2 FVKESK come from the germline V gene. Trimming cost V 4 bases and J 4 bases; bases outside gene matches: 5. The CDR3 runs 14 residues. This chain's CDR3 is CASSPGQAAYGYTF. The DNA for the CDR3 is TGTGCCAGCAGCCCGGGACAGGCGGCCTATGGCTACACCTTC.

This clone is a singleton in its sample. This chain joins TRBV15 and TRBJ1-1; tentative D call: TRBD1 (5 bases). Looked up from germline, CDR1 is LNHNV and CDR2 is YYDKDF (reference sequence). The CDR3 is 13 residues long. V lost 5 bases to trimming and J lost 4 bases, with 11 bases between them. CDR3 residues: CATSVGVATEAFF. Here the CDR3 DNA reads TGTGCCACCAGCGTAGGGGTGGCCACTGAAGCTTTCTTT.

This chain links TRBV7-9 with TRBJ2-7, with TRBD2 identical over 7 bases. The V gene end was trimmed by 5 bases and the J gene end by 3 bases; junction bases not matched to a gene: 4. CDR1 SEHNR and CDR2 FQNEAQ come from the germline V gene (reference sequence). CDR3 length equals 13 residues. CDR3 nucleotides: TGTGCCAGCAGCCGGGAGCGGGACTACGAGCAGTACTTC. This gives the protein CASSRERDYEQYF.

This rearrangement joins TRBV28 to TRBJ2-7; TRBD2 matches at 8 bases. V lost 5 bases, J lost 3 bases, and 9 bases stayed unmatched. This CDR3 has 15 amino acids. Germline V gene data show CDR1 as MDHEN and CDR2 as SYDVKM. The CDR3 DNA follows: TGTGCCAGCAGTCCATCAGCGGGGGCCCTCTACGAGCAGTACTTC. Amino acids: CASSPSAGALYEQYF.

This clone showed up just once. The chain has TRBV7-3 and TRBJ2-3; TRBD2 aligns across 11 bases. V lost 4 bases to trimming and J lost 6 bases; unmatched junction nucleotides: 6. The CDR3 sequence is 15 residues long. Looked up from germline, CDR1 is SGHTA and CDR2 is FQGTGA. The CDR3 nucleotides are TGTGCCAGCAGCTCCATAGCGGGAGGGCCGGATACGCAGTATTTT. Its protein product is CASSSIAGGPDTQYF.

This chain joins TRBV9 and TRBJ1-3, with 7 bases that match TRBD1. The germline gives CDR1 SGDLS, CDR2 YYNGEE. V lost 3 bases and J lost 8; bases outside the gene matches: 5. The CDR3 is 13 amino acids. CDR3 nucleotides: TGTGCCAGCAGCGCCAGGGGGAGGGACACCATATATTTT. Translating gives CASSARGRDTIYF.

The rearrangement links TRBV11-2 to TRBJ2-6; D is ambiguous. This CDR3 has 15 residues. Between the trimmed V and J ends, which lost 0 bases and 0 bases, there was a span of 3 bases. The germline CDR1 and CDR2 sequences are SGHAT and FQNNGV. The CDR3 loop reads CASSLEASGANVLTF. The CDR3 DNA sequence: TGTGCCAGCAGCTTAGAGGCCTCTGGGGCCAACGTCCTGACTTTC.

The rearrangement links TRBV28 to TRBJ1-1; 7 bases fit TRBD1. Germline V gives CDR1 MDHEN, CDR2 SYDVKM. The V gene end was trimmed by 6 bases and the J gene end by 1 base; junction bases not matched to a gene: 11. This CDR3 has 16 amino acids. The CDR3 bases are TGTGCCAGCAGCCTGGGCCGTCGACAGGGGAACACTGAAGCTTTCTTT. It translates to CASSLGRRQGNTEAFF. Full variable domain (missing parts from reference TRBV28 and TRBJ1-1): DVKVTQSSRYLVKRTGEKVFLECVQDMDHENMFWYRQDPGLGLRLIYFSYDVKMKEKGDIPEGYSVSREKKERFSLILESASTNQTSMYLCASSLGRRQGNTEAFFGQGTRLTVV.

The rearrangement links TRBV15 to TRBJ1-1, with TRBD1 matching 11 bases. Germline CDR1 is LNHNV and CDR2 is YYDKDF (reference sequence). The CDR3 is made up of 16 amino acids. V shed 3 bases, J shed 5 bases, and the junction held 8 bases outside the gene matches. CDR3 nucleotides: TGTGCCACCAGCAGTCGGACAGGGGGCAGGCTGACTGAAGCTTTCTTT. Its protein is CATSSRTGGRLTEAFF. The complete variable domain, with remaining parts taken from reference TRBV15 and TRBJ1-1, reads DAMVIQNPRYQVTQFGKPVTLSCSQTLNHNVMYWYQQKSSQAPKLLFHYYDKDFNNEADTPDNFQSRRPNTSFCFLDIRSPGLGDTAMYLCATSSRTGGRLTEAFFGQGTRLTVV.

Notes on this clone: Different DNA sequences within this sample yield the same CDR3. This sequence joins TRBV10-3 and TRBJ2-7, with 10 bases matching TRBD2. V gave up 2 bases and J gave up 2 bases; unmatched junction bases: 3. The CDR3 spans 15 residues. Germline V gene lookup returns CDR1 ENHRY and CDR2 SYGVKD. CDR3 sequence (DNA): TGTGCCATCAGTGAGGAAGCGGGAGGGCCCTACGAGCAGTACTTC. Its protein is CAISEEAGGPYEQYF.

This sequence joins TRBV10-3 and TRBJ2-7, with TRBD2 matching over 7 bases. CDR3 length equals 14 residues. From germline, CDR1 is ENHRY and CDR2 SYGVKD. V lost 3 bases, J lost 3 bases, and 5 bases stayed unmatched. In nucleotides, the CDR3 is TGTGCCATCAGTGATCGGGGGACTAACTACGAGCAGTACTTC. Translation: CAISDRGTNYEQYF.

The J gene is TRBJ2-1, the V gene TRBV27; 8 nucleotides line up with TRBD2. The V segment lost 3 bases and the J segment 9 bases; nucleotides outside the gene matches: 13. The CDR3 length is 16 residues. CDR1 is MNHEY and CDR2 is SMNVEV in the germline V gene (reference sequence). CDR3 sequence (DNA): TGTGCCAGCAGTTTCATAGCGGGGAGTTCCCCTTCTGAGCAGTTCTTC. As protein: CASSFIAGSSPSEQFF.

The CDR3 DNA reads as TGTGCCAGCAGCTTAACCGGCGTATTTCCAGATACGCAGTATTTT. It translates to CASSLTGVFPDTQYF. The chain combines TRBV13 with TRBJ2-3; unclear D gene. CDR3 length equals 15 residues. Per the germline V gene, CDR1 is PRHDT and CDR2 is FYEKMQ (reference sequence). Trimming took off 2 bases at V and 4 bases at J, with 13 bases between the two ends.

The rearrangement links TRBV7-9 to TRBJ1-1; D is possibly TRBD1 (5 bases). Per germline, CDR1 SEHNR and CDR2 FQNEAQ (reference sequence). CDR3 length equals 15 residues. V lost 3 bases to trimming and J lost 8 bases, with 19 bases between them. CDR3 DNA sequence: TGTGCCAGCAGCTTGAAACCGACAGAAAAATCGGAAGCTTTCTTT. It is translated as CASSLKPTEKSEAFF.

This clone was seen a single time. The CDR3 reads CASSTKYTYEQYF. CDR3 in DNA: TGTGCCAGCAGCACAAAATACACCTACGAGCAGTACTTC. V usage is TRBV27 and J usage is TRBJ2-7; D is unclear. V lost 6 bases to trimming and J lost 2 bases, with 11 bases between them. Germline V CDR1 and CDR2: MNHEY, SMNVEV (reference sequence). The CDR3 has 13 amino acids.